The rows below give T cell receptor beta chains drawn from one sample of a study of blood T cell repertoires in COVID-19. This table comes from immunoSEQ multiplex PCR, and its TCRdb copy is limited to in-frame clones, with some not included. This sample carries 30,000 to 40,000 clones, 79% of them seen once, and the ten largest clones take around 25%. Sample: peripheral blood. These receptors originate from a man between 65 and 80 years old with acute or convalescent COVID-19. The CDR3 runs from the conserved cysteine through the conserved F or W. A D gene is named only where the DNA matches it firmly. Rows give clone size only sometimes, using once, few, many, or a class for an expanded clone.

abundance: .
d_gene: TRBD1
v_gene: TRBV28
j_gene: TRBJ2-1
CDR3aa: CASVSSGTGSYNEQFF
CDR3nt: TGTGCCAGCGTTTCCTCCGGGACAGGCTCCTACAATGAGCAGTTCTTC

abundance: .
d_gene: .
v_gene: TRBV6-5
j_gene: TRBJ1-2
CDR3aa: CASTGHQGYGYTF
CDR3nt: TGTGCCAGCACCGGACATCAGGGATATGGCTACACCTTC

abundance: .
d_gene: TRBD1
v_gene: TRBV7-2
j_gene: TRBJ2-3
CDR3aa: CASSFKTGGAGYTQYF
CDR3nt: TGTGCCAGCAGCTTCAAGACAGGGGGTGCGGGGTATACGCAGTATTTT

abundance: .
d_gene: TRBD1
v_gene: TRBV9
j_gene: TRBJ1-2
CDR3aa: CASSGQGMANYGYTF
CDR3nt: TGTGCCAGCAGCGGACAGGGAATGGCTAACTATGGCTACACCTTC

abundance: .
d_gene: .
v_gene: TRBV18
j_gene: TRBJ1-1
CDR3aa: CASSPLDKDTEAFF
CDR3nt: TGTGCCAGCTCACCACTGGACAAGGACACTGAAGCTTTCTTT

abundance: medium-sized
d_gene: .
v_gene: TRBV9
j_gene: TRBJ2-3
CDR3aa: CASESGQGDTQYF
CDR3nt: TGTGCCAGCGAATCGGGCCAGGGAGATACGCAGTATTTT

abundance: .
d_gene: .
v_gene: TRBV2
j_gene: TRBJ1-2
CDR3aa: CASSPEASWGYTF
CDR3nt: TGTGCCAGCAGCCCGGAGGCATCCTGGGGCTACACCTTC

abundance: .
d_gene: .
v_gene: TRBV28
j_gene: TRBJ1-1
CDR3aa: CASSPHSSSREAFF
CDR3nt: TGTGCCAGCAGTCCCCACAGCAGCTCCAGGGAAGCTTTCTTT

abundance: .
d_gene: TRBD2
v_gene: TRBV4-1
j_gene: TRBJ2-1
CDR3aa: CASSQEVAGTYNEQFF
CDR3nt: TGCGCCAGCAGCCAGGAGGTAGCGGGGACCTACAATGAGCAGTTCTTC

abundance: .
d_gene: .
v_gene: TRBV14
j_gene: TRBJ1-2
CDR3aa: CASSQQGRYTF
CDR3nt: TGTGCCAGCAGCCAACAGGGGCGCTACACCTTC

abundance: .
d_gene: .
v_gene: TRBV6-2/TRBV6-3
j_gene: TRBJ2-7
CDR3aa: CASSPIGQGKYEQYF
CDR3nt: TGTGCCAGCAGCCCCATCGGGCAGGGGAAGTACGAGCAGTACTTC

abundance: .
d_gene: .
v_gene: TRBV7-9
j_gene: TRBJ1-3
CDR3aa: CASSSPQENSGNTIYF
CDR3nt: TGTGCCAGCAGCTCTCCACAGGAAAACTCTGGAAACACCATATATTTT

abundance: .
d_gene: .
v_gene: TRBV7-2
j_gene: TRBJ2-7
CDR3aa: CASSFGGFSSYEQYF
CDR3nt: TGTGCCAGCAGCTTTGGCGGGTTTAGCTCCTACGAGCAGTACTTC

abundance: .
d_gene: .
v_gene: TRBV7-3
j_gene: TRBJ2-1
CDR3aa: CASSLGGAHNEQFF
CDR3nt: TGTGCCAGCAGCTTAGGCGGGGCCCACAATGAGCAGTTCTTC

abundance: .
d_gene: .
v_gene: TRBV15
j_gene: TRBJ1-2
CDR3aa: CATSSNTGSYGYTF
CDR3nt: TGTGCCACCAGCAGTAATACAGGGAGCTATGGCTACACCTTC

abundance: .
d_gene: TRBD1
v_gene: TRBV5-1
j_gene: TRBJ2-4
CDR3aa: CASSVMQGVAKNIQYF
CDR3nt: TGCGCCAGCTCAGTGATGCAGGGGGTAGCCAAAAACATTCAGTACTTC

abundance: .
d_gene: .
v_gene: TRBV9
j_gene: TRBJ2-1
CDR3aa: CASSIQGTGNEQFF
CDR3nt: TGTGCCAGCAGCATCCAGGGGACCGGCAATGAGCAGTTCTTC

abundance: few
d_gene: .
v_gene: TRBV19
j_gene: TRBJ1-5
CDR3aa: CASTHAEFNQPQHF
CDR3nt: TGTGCCAGTACCCATGCGGAGTTCAATCAGCCCCAGCATTTT

abundance: .
d_gene: TRBD1
v_gene: TRBV27
j_gene: TRBJ1-2
CDR3aa: CASSAYRGLHGYTF
CDR3nt: TGTGCCAGCAGTGCTTACAGGGGCCTCCATGGCTACACCTTC

abundance: .
d_gene: .
v_gene: TRBV5-6
j_gene: TRBJ1-2
CDR3aa: CASSLVERAGGYTF
CDR3nt: TGTGCCAGCAGCTTGGTCGAGAGGGCGGGCGGCTACACCTTC

abundance: once
d_gene: .
v_gene: TRBV5-4
j_gene: TRBJ1-1
CDR3aa: CASSPPGTTEAFF
CDR3nt: TGTGCCAGCAGCCCGCCCGGGACAACTGAAGCTTTCTTT

abundance: .
d_gene: .
v_gene: TRBV6-9
j_gene: TRBJ2-7
CDR3aa: CASRRPQVAEGTYEQYF
CDR3nt: TGTGCCAGCAGGCGCCCCCAAGTAGCGGAGGGCACCTACGAGCAGTACTTC

abundance: .
d_gene: .
v_gene: TRBV7-9
j_gene: TRBJ2-1
CDR3aa: CASSGSSYNEQFF
CDR3nt: TGTGCCAGCAGCGGCAGCTCCTACAATGAGCAGTTCTTC

abundance: .
d_gene: .
v_gene: TRBV3-1/TRBV3-2
j_gene: TRBJ2-2
CDR3aa: CASSPSRGPTGELFF
CDR3nt: TGTGCCAGCAGCCCTTCTAGGGGTCCGACCGGGGAGCTGTTTTTT

abundance: .
d_gene: .
v_gene: TRBV18
j_gene: TRBJ1-2
CDR3aa: CASSLPAVLNYGYTF
CDR3nt: TGTGCCAGCTCGCTTCCGGCGGTTCTCAACTATGGCTACACCTTC

abundance: .
d_gene: .
v_gene: TRBV7-2
j_gene: TRBJ1-1
CDR3aa: CASSPRVSTEAFF
CDR3nt: TGTGCCAGCAGCCCCAGGGTGAGCACTGAAGCTTTCTTT

abundance: .
d_gene: TRBD1
v_gene: TRBV29-1
j_gene: TRBJ1-2
CDR3aa: CSAEEQGDYTF
CDR3nt: TGCAGCGCCGAAGAACAGGGGGACTACACCTTC

abundance: .
d_gene: .
v_gene: TRBV6-6
j_gene: TRBJ1-4
CDR3aa: CASSRGTVGEKLFF
CDR3nt: TGTGCCAGCAGCCGCGGGACGGTCGGTGAAAAACTGTTTTTT

abundance: .
d_gene: TRBD1
v_gene: TRBV15
j_gene: TRBJ1-4
CDR3aa: CATSTPKAGTGKWQTNEKLFF
CDR3nt: TGTGCCACCAGCACTCCCAAGGCCGGGACAGGAAAATGGCAGACTAATGAAAAACTGTTTTTT

abundance: .
d_gene: TRBD1
v_gene: TRBV5-1
j_gene: TRBJ1-2
CDR3aa: CASSLEGPPGQTTLANYGYTF
CDR3nt: TGCGCCAGCAGCTTGGAGGGGCCCCCGGGACAGACGACGTTAGCTAACTATGGCTACACCTTC

abundance: .
d_gene: .
v_gene: TRBV10-3
j_gene: TRBJ2-5
CDR3aa: CAISDPGVGEVETQYF
CDR3nt: TGTGCCATCAGTGACCCCGGGGTAGGGGAGGTAGAGACCCAGTACTTC

abundance: .
d_gene: .
v_gene: TRBV7-2
j_gene: TRBJ2-2
CDR3aa: CASSLVAAGELFF
CDR3nt: TGTGCCAGCAGCTTAGTGGCAGCCGGGGAGCTGTTTTTT

abundance: .
d_gene: .
v_gene: TRBV21-1
j_gene: TRBJ2-7
CDR3aa: CASSKKKRGKEGEQYF
CDR3nt: TGTGCCAGCAGCAAAAAGAAGAGGGGGAAGGAAGGCGAGCAGTACTTC

abundance: .
d_gene: TRBD1
v_gene: TRBV4-1
j_gene: TRBJ2-7
CDR3aa: CASSQDLGQGSPGQYF
CDR3nt: TGCGCCAGCAGCCAAGATTTGGGACAGGGGTCCCCGGGGCAGTACTTC

abundance: few
d_gene: .
v_gene: TRBV4-1
j_gene: TRBJ1-2
CDR3aa: CASSRGPEGYTF
CDR3nt: TGCGCCAGCAGCCGAGGCCCAGAGGGCTACACCTTC

abundance: .
d_gene: TRBD2
v_gene: TRBV18
j_gene: TRBJ2-1
CDR3aa: CASSLTGAGGRDEQFF
CDR3nt: TGTGCCAGCTCACTAACCGGGGCGGGAGGGCGTGATGAGCAGTTCTTC

abundance: .
d_gene: TRBD1
v_gene: TRBV7-8
j_gene: TRBJ2-2
CDR3aa: CASSYQGANTGELFF
CDR3nt: TGTGCCAGCAGCTACCAGGGGGCGAACACCGGGGAGCTGTTTTTT